This T cell receptor beta chain was sequenced during a study of cytomegalovirus exposure and HLA in healthy donors. Whole-study findings and limits: Among the CMV-associated chains, a few were confirmed in vitro as specific for CMV antigens. Some V segments, TRBV6-2 and TRBV6-3 among them, were indistinguishable and were therefore excluded.

From germline, CDR1 is SGHDN and CDR2 FVKESK. The V and J ends lost 1 base and 4 bases, in that order; junction bases with no gene match: 2. The CDR3 runs to 14 residues. Turning to this clone: The antigen is unknown.

Researchers ran the PCR with 60 Vbeta and 13 Jbeta primers. Here immunoSEQ multiplex PCR was the method, and the copy in TCRdb shows in-frame clones only, minus some. The sample records some 70,000 clones, around 78% being singletons. Sampled while nominally healthy, donors likely had unrecorded immune exposures. Sequencing was carried out using PBMCs. The clonotype comes from a man between 18 and 35 years old in good health and CMV-seropositive. The rearrangement uses TRBV14 and TRBJ1-2; 8 nucleotides align to TRBD1. In DNA form, the CDR3 reads TGTGCCAGCAGCCAAGTCACAGGGGGCTATGGCTACACCTTC. Encoded protein: CASSQVTGGYGYTF. Combining the CDR3 with reference TRBV14 and TRBJ1-2 gives the whole variable domain EAGVTQFPSHSVIEKGQTVTLRCDPISGHDNLYWYRRVMGKEIKFLLHFVKESKQDESGMPNNRFLAERTGGTYSTLKVQPAELEDSGVYFCASSQVTGGYGYTFGSGTRLTVV.